The present T cell receptor (beta chain) was sequenced within a study of blood T cell repertoires in COVID-19. The overall study: Samples representing acute and convalescent COVID-19 were sourced from the United States, Italy and Spain.

The junction had 8 bases not matched to a gene; V was cut back by 2 bases and J by 7 bases. The germline V gene encodes CDR1 SGHRS and CDR2 YFSETQ. This CDR3 contains 15 residues. The method was immunoSEQ multiplex PCR; TCRdb's version includes in-frame clones alone and lacks a portion of them. This table holds about 370,000 clones, roughly 89% found once. This study enrolled people aged 18 to 89 from about 24 US geographic areas. The study assigned cohorts using participant-reported clinical history. Material: PBMCs or T cells enriched from blood (not recorded which). The chain has TRBV5-1 and TRBJ2-1, with TRBD2 matching over 8 bases. The TCR sequence derives from a young woman who had recovered from COVID-19. The CDR3 protein is CASSFSGTRFNEQFF. CDR3 nucleotide sequence: TGCGCCAGCAGCTTTTCCGGGACTAGGTTTAATGAGCAGTTCTTC.